Below, one T cell receptor (beta chain) is given with its context. TCRdb called the reads again in MiXCR, with one record for every CDR3 protein. Counted here are 600,000 to 800,000 distinct CDR3 sequences, around 24% occurring once; the ten biggest clones make up roughly 8%. The data stem from a study of T cell repertoires in cytomegalovirus infection. Looking at the study overall: Indications came from public TCR beta signatures; they pointed to CMV infection and to a matching HLA type.

V was pared by 5 bases and J by 4 bases, with 12 bases of the junction left unmatched. This CDR3 region has 17 residues. The source material was CD8+ T cells from PBMCs. This receptor was obtained from a human donor in good health (CMV status not recorded). Some clones in this sample may be carry-over from other donors' samples. The rearrangement uses TRBV12-3 or TRBV12-4 and TRBJ2-3; 10 bases match TRBD1. The CDR3 is CASSATDRGFPPDTQYF. DNA for the CDR3: TGTGCCAGCAGTGCGACGGACAGGGGGTTTCCCCCAGATACGCAGTATTTT.